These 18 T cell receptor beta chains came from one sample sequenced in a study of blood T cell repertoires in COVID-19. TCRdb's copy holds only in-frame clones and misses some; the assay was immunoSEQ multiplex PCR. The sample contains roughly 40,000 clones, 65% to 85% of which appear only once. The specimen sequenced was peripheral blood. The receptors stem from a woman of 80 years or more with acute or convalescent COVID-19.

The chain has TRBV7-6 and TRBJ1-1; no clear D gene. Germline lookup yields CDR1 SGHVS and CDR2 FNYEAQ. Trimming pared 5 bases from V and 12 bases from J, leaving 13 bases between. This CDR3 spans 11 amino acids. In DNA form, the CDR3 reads TGTGCCAGCAGCCTTCCCGACACCTCTTTCTTT. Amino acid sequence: CASSLPDTSFF.

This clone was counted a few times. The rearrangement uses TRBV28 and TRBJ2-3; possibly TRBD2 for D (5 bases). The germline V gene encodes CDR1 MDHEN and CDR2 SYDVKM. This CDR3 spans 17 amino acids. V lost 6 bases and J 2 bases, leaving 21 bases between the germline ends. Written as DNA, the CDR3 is TGTGCCAGCAGCTCCCCTTTTAAGCTAGCAGACACAGATACGCAGTATTTT. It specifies CASSSPFKLADTDTQYF.

The CDR3, as DNA: TGTGCCCGGGGGGACCTAGGGTATAGTGGGAGACCCGATACGCAGTATTTT. Translated, it gives CARGDLGYSGRPDTQYF. V usage is TRBV3-1 (or the pseudogene TRBV3-2) and J usage is TRBJ2-3; TRBD2 aligns across 7 bases. This CDR3 has 17 residues. Looked up from germline, CDR1 is LGHDT and CDR2 is YNNKEL (reference sequence). V dropped 11 bases and J dropped 6; count of bases not matched to a gene: 23.

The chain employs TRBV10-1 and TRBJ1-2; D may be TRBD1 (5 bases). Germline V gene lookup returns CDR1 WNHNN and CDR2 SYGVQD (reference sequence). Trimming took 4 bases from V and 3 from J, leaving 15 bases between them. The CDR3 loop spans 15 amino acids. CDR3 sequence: CASSAGPGSDYGYTF. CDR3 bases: TGCGCCAGCAGTGCCGGTCCAGGGTCCGACTATGGCTACACCTTC.

The CDR3 loop reads CASSQDLLYEQYF. CDR3 bases: TGTGCCAGCAGCCAAGACCTTCTCTACGAGCAGTACTTC. The rearrangement links TRBV3-1 (or the pseudogene TRBV3-2) to TRBJ2-7; D is uncertain. CDR1 and CDR2 (germline): LGHDT, YNNKEL (reference sequence). This CDR3 region has 13 residues. V lost 0 bases to trimming and J lost 3 bases, with 6 bases between them.

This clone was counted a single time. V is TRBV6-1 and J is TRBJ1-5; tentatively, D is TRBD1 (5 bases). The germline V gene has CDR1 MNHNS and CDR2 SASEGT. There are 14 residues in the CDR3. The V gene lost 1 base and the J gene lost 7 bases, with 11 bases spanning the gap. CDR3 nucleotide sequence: TGTGCCAGCAGTGAAGTTAGGGGCCGGCAGCCCCAGCATTTT. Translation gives CASSEVRGRQPQHF.

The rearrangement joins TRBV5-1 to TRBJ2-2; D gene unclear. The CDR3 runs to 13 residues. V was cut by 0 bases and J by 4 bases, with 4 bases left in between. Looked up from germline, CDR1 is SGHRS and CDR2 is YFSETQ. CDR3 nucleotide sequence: TGCGCCAGCAGCTTGGGGCCCACCGGGGAGCTGTTTTTT. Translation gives CASSLGPTGELFF.

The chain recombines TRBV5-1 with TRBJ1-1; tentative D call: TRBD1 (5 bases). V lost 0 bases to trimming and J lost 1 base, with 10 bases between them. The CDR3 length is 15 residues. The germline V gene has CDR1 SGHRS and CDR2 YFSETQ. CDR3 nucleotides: TGCGCCAGCAGCTTGGCCGGTAGGGGGAACACTGAAGCTTTCTTT. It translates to CASSLAGRGNTEAFF.

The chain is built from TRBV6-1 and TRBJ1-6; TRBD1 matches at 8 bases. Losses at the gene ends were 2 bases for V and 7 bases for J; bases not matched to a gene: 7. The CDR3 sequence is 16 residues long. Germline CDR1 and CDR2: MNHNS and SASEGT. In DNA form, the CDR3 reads TGTGCCAGCAGTGAAATCGTTGGACAGGGAAATTCACCCCTCCACTTT. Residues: CASSEIVGQGNSPLHF.

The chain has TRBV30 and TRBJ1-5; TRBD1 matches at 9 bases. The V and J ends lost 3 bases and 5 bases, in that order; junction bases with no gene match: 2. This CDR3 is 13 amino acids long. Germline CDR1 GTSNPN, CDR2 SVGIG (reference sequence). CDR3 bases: TGTGCCTGGAGCACAGGGGGCGATCAGCCCCAGCATTTT. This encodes CAWSTGGDQPQHF. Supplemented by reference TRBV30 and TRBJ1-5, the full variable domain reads SQTIHQWPATLVQPVGSPLSLECTVEGTSNPNLYWYRQAAGRGLQLLFYSVGIGQISSEVPQNLSASRPQDRQFILSSKKLLLSDSGFYLCAWSTGGDQPQHFGDGTRLSIL.

CDR3 nucleotides: TGTGCCAGCAGCACGAACTGGGGGGAAAACACCATATATTTT. Protein sequence: CASSTNWGENTIYF. The genes are TRBV6-5 and TRBJ1-3; D is perhaps TRBD1 (5 bases). Trimming pared 6 bases from V and 6 bases from J, leaving 15 bases between. Looked up from germline, CDR1 is MNHEY and CDR2 is SVGAGI. The CDR3 has 14 amino acids.

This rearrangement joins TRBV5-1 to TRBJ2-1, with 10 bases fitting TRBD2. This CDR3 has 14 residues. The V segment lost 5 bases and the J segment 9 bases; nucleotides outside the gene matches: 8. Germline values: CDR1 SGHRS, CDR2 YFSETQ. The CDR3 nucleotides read TGCGCCAGCAGTACCAGCGGGAGGGGGAGTGAGCAGTTCTTC. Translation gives CASSTSGRGSEQFF.

CDR3 region: CASSFEGLGPFF. The DNA of the CDR3 is TGTGCCAGTAGCTTTGAGGGACTAGGACCGTTCTTC. V and J are TRBV19 and TRBJ2-1; 8 bases match TRBD2. V lost 6 bases, J lost 15 bases, and 10 bases stayed unmatched. The CDR3 consists of 12 residues. CDR1 is LNHDA and CDR2 is SQIVND in the germline V gene (reference sequence).

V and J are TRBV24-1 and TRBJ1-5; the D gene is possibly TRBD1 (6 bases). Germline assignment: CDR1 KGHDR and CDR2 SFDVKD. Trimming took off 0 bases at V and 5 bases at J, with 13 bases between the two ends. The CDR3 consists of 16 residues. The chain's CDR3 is CATSDLKGGGYQPQHF. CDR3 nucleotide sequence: TGTGCCACCAGTGATTTGAAGGGGGGAGGGTATCAGCCCCAGCATTTT.

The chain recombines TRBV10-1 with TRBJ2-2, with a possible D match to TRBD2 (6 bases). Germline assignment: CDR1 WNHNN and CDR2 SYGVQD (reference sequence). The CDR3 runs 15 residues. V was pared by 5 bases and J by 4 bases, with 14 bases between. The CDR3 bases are TGCGCCAGCAGTATTTCGGGAGATTTCACCGGGGAGCTGTTTTTT. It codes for CASSISGDFTGELFF.

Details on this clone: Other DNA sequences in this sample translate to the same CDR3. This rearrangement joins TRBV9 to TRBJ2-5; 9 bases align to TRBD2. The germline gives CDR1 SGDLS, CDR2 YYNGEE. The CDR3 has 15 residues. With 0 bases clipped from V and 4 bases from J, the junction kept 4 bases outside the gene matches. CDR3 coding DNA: TGTGCCAGCAGCGTAGCCAGCGGGGGGCGAGAGACCCAGTACTTC. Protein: CASSVASGGRETQYF.

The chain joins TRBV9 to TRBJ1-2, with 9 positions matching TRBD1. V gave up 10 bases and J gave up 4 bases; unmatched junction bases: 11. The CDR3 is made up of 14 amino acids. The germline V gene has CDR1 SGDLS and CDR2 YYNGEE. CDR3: CASGGGQGVYGYTF. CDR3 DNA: TGTGCCTCTGGGGGGGGACAGGGTGTCTATGGCTACACCTTC.

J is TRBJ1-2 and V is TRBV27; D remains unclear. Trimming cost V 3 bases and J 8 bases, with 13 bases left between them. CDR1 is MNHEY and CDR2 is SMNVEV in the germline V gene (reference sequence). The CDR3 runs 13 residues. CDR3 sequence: CASSFDGRYGYTF. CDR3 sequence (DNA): TGTGCCAGCAGTTTCGATGGGAGGTACGGCTACACCTTC.